The sample holds one count of the clone carrying this T cell receptor beta chain. J gave up 3 bases and V 3 bases, and 10 bases lay outside the gene matches. Germline values: CDR1 SGDLS, CDR2 YYNGEE. There are 18 residues in the CDR3. Authors' methods: Reference gene primer amplification gave nucleated cell count estimates. Here immunoSEQ multiplex PCR was the method, and the copy in TCRdb shows in-frame clones only, minus some. The V and J calls and the clone size are those of that table, but D and trimming were determined from the DNA. The data hold tens of thousands of clones, with around 82% observed a single time. These data come from a study of blood T cell repertoires in COVID-19. Study as a whole: Samples taken during acute and convalescent COVID-19 were collected in the United States, Italy and Spain. From T cells, B-cell-depleted T cells, or PBMCs came the material, which was cDNA or gDNA.

This receptor was obtained from a man aged 60-69 years with active COVID-19. The sequenced material came from peripheral blood. The V call is TRBV9, the J call TRBJ2-5; 14 bases are a match to TRBD2. The CDR3 DNA reads TGTGCCAGCAGCGGCTCCCCCGGGACTAGCGGGAGAGAAGAGACCCAGTACTTC. Translation gives CASSGSPGTSGREETQYF.